This record looks at one T cell receptor beta chain sequence and its context. CDR1 SGHTA and CDR2 FQGNSA come from the germline V gene. The CDR3 spans 14 residues. Deletions cut 11 bases from V and 2 bases from J, with 16 bases between. This sample is drawn from a study of T cells of healthy individuals. TCRdb used MiXCR to reprocess the 5' RACE reads, holding one entry per CDR3 protein. Of around 98,000 distinct CDR3 sequences in the sample, under 20% are singletons; the top ten hold 6.2%. V gene TRBV7-2 combines with J gene TRBJ2-1, with D tentatively TRBD2 (7 bases). This clonotype was sampled from a human donor in good health. The CDR3 nucleotides read TGTGCCGTCCAAGGGGGGGGCCCCTACAATGAGCAGTTCTTC. Its translation is CAVQGGGPYNEQFF.